A selection of T cell receptor beta chains follows, all from one sample in a study of OX40 agonist ivuxolimab in advanced cancers. Only in-frame clones appear in the TCRdb table, and some are missing; sequencing was by immunoSEQ multiplex PCR. The table lists around 30,000 clones, roughly nine tenths of them singletons, with around 39% in the top ten. The source was CD4+ or CD8+ T cells sorted from blood, collected in a trial of the OX40 agonist ivuxolimab. The receptors stem from an adult with an advanced solid tumor such as melanoma, head and neck, liver or kidney cancer. Both conserved end residues are part of each CDR3. The D gene is left open where the match is weak. Clone sizes are given selectively: once, few, many, or a class where the clone is expanded.

>.|TRBV4-2|.|TRBJ1-2
CASGDVGGYTF
TGTGCCAGCGGCGACGTGGGCGGCTACACCTTC
>.|TRBV6-5|.|TRBJ2-7
CASRGRGFSYEQYF
TGTGCCAGCCGAGGGCGGGGTTTCTCCTACGAGCAGTACTTC
>.|TRBV6-6|.|TRBJ2-1
CAAERGGNEQFF
TGTGCCGCGGAGAGGGGCGGCAATGAGCAGTTCTTC
>.|TRBV27|.|TRBJ2-3
CASSLSALRDTQYF
TGTGCCAGCAGTTTATCCGCCCTGCGAGATACGCAGTATTTT
>TRBD1|TRBV5-6|.|TRBJ2-1
CASSSQGIEQFF
TGTGCCAGCAGCTCACAGGGGATTGAGCAGTTCTTC
>.|TRBV9|.|TRBJ2-3
CASSLNPSISTDTQYF
TGTGCCAGCAGCCTCAACCCTTCTATTAGCACAGATACGCAGTATTTT
>.|TRBV19|.|TRBJ1-1
CASRRGPNTEAFF
TGTGCCAGTCGGCGGGGACCTAACACTGAAGCTTTCTTT
>.|TRBV29-1|.|TRBJ2-2
CSTDSVAGELFF
TGCAGCACAGACTCAGTTGCCGGGGAGCTGTTTTTT
>.|TRBV11-2|.|TRBJ2-3
CASSLLRGFTDTQYF
TGTGCCAGCAGTTTACTTCGGGGGTTCACAGATACGCAGTATTTT
>TRBD2|TRBV19|.|TRBJ2-7
CASSITGGYEQYF
TGTGCCAGTAGTATAACGGGAGGATACGAGCAGTACTTC
>.|TRBV15|.|TRBJ2-5
CATSRPEGWQTQYF
TGTGCCACCAGCAGGCCTGAGGGATGGCAGACCCAGTACTTC
>TRBD1|TRBV2|.|TRBJ1-1
CASRGQGGYTEAFF
TGTGCCAGCAGAGGGCAGGGGGGTTACACTGAAGCTTTCTTT
>.|TRBV29-1|.|TRBJ1-1
CSVLGWGGGTEAFF
TGCAGCGTGCTCGGCTGGGGTGGTGGGACTGAAGCTTTCTTT
>TRBD2|TRBV11-2|.|TRBJ2-7
CASSSTSLEQYF
TGTGCCAGCAGCTCGACTAGCCTCGAGCAGTACTTC
>TRBD1|TRBV30|once|TRBJ1-2
CAWSMTGGRGYTF
TGTGCCTGGAGTATGACAGGGGGCCGCGGCTACACCTTC
>TRBD2|TRBV7-6|.|TRBJ2-5
CASSFTSGGQETQYF
TGTGCCAGCAGCTTTACTAGCGGGGGCCAAGAGACCCAGTACTTC
>.|TRBV27|.|TRBJ1-5
CASSFGSSNQPQHF
TGTGCCAGCAGTTTCGGCAGCAGCAATCAGCCCCAGCATTTT
>TRBD1|TRBV15|.|TRBJ2-2
CATSGSGGTGELFF
TGTGCCACCAGCGGGTCAGGGGGCACCGGGGAGCTGTTTTTT
>.|TRBV5-6|.|TRBJ2-7
CASSLDGSYEQYF
TGTGCCAGCAGCTTGGACGGCTCCTACGAGCAGTACTTC
>.|TRBV7-9|.|TRBJ1-1
CASSLEGNTEAFF
TGTGCCAGCAGCTTAGAGGGGAACACTGAAGCTTTCTTT
>.|TRBV4-1|.|TRBJ2-7
CASRPTLGEYEQYF
TGCGCCAGCAGACCCACCCTTGGAGAGTACGAGCAGTACTTC
>.|TRBV2|.|TRBJ2-3
CARAADQGRSTDTQYF
TGTGCCAGGGCCGCGGACCAGGGACGGAGCACAGATACGCAGTATTTT
>.|TRBV6-1|.|TRBJ2-6
CASSEWWEAGANVLTF
TGTGCCAGCAGTGAATGGTGGGAGGCTGGGGCCAACGTCCTGACTTTC
>.|TRBV25-1|.|TRBJ2-7
CASSLLESYEQYF
TGTGCCAGCAGTTTGTTAGAGTCCTACGAGCAGTACTTC
>TRBD1|TRBV19|.|TRBJ2-1
CASSVGGSSYNEQFF
TGTGCCAGTAGTGTAGGGGGCAGCTCCTACAATGAGCAGTTCTTC
>TRBD2|TRBV6-5|.|TRBJ2-3
CASSPRTSGTDTQYF
TGTGCCAGCAGTCCGCGGACTAGCGGGACAGATACGCAGTATTTT
>.|TRBV27|.|TRBJ2-7
CASSRHLSSYEQYF
TGTGCCAGCAGTAGACACCTGAGCTCCTACGAGCAGTACTTC
>TRBD1|TRBV14|.|TRBJ2-7
CASSPTRARTGGVYEQYF
TGTGCCAGCAGCCCCACCCGGGCAAGGACAGGGGGTGTCTACGAGCAGTACTTC
>.|TRBV6-1|.|TRBJ1-4
CASSELGSGEKLFF
TGTGCCAGCAGTGAACTAGGGTCCGGTGAAAAACTGTTTTTT
>.|TRBV7-8|.|TRBJ2-1
CASSLTRLTSSYNEQFF
TGTGCCAGCAGCTTAACCCGACTGACGAGCTCCTACAATGAGCAGTTCTTC
>.|TRBV27|.|TRBJ2-7
CASSLDRAGWREQYF
TGTGCCAGCAGTTTAGATCGGGCCGGGTGGAGGGAGCAGTACTTC
>.|TRBV28|.|TRBJ2-3
CASSFRGRGPSGF
TGTGCCAGCAGTTTCCGGGGTCGGGGGCCGAGTGGTTTT
>.|TRBV7-2|.|TRBJ1-2
CASSPIRGAVGYTF
TGTGCCAGCAGCCCGATAAGGGGTGCAGTCGGCTACACCTTC
>TRBD2|TRBV27|once|TRBJ2-3
CASSSTRRLAGGNTQYF
TGTGCCAGCAGTTCCACACGGAGACTAGCGGGAGGTAATACGCAGTATTTT
>.|TRBV6-1|.|TRBJ1-2
CASRDRGANYGYTF
TGTGCCAGCAGGGATAGGGGAGCTAACTATGGCTACACCTTC
>TRBD1|TRBV28|.|TRBJ2-7
CASSDLDRGEQYF
TGTGCCAGCAGCGACCTCGACAGGGGCGAGCAGTACTTC
>.|TRBV7-8|.|TRBJ2-2
CASSLALSGELFF
TGTGCCAGCAGCTTAGCACTCTCCGGGGAGCTGTTTTTT
>.|TRBV19|.|TRBJ1-2
CASSIWAQGRTLYGYTF
TGTGCCAGTAGTATATGGGCCCAAGGACGCACTTTATATGGCTACACCTTC
>.|TRBV27|.|TRBJ2-5
CASSLYYQETQYF
TGTGCCAGCAGTCTCTATTACCAAGAGACCCAGTACTTC
>TRBD1|TRBV27|.|TRBJ1-1
CASSLSEAGGTEAFF
TGTGCCAGCAGTTTATCAGAGGCAGGGGGAACTGAAGCTTTCTTT
>TRBD1|TRBV10-3|.|TRBJ2-7
CAISLGTGGSEQYF
TGTGCCATCAGTCTCGGGACAGGGGGTTCCGAGCAGTACTTC
>TRBD2|TRBV9|.|TRBJ2-1
CASSATLAGANYNEQFF
TGTGCCAGCAGCGCTACTCTAGCGGGGGCAAACTACAATGAGCAGTTCTTC
>TRBD2|TRBV28|.|TRBJ2-1
CASSLIAGGNNEQFF
TGTGCCAGCAGTTTAATAGCGGGAGGGAACAATGAGCAGTTCTTC